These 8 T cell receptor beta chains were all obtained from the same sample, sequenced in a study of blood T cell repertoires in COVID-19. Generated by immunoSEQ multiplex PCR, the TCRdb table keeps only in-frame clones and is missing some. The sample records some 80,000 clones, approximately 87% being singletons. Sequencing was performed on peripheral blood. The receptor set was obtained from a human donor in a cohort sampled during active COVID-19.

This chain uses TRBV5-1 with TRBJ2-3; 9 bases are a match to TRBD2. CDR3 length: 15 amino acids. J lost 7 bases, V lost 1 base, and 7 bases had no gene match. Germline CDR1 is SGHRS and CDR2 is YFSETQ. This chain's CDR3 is CASSLNSGSSYTQYF. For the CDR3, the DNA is TGCGCCAGCAGCTTGAATAGCGGGAGTAGTTATACGCAGTATTTT.

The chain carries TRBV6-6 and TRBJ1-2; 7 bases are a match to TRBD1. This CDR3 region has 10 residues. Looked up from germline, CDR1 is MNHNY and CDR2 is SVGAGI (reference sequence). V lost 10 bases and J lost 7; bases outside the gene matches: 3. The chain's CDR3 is CAIYRGGYTF. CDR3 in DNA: TGTGCCATTTACAGGGGTGGCTACACCTTC.

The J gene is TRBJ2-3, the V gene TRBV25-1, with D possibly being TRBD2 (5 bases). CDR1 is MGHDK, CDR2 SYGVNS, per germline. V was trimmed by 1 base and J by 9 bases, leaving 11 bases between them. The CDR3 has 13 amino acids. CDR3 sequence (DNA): TGTGCCAGCAGTGAATTGGGCAGAGGGACGCAGTATTTT. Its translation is CASSELGRGTQYF.

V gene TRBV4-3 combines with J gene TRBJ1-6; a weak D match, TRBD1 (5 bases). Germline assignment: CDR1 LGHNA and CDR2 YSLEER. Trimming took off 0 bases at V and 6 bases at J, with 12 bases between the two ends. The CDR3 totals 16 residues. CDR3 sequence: CASSQDRGASNSPLHF. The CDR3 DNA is TGCGCCAGCAGCCAAGATCGCGGGGCCTCTAATTCACCCCTCCACTTT.

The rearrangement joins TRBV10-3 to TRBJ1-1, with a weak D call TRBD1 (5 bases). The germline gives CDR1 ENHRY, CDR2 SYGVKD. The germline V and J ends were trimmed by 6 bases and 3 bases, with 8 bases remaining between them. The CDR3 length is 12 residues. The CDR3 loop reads CAIRDRDTEAFF. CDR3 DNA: TGTGCCATCAGAGACAGAGACACTGAAGCTTTCTTT.

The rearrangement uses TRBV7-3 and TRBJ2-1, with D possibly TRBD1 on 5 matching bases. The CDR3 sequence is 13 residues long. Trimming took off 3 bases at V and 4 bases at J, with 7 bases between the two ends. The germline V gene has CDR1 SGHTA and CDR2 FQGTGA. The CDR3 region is CASSFDSYNEQFF. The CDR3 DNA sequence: TGTGCCAGCAGCTTCGACAGTTACAATGAGCAGTTCTTC.

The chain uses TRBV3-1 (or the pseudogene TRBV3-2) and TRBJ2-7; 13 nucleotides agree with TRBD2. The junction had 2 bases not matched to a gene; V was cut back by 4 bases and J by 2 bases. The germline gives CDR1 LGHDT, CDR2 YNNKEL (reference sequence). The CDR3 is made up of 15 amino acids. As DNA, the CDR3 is TGTGCCAGCAGCCCCGGACTAGCGGGAGCCTACGAGCAGTACTTC. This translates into CASSPGLAGAYEQYF.

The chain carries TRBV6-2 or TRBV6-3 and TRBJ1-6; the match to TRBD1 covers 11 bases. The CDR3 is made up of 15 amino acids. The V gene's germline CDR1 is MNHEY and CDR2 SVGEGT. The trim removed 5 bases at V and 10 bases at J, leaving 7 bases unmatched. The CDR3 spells CASSGRTGGTSPLHF. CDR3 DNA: TGTGCCAGCAGTGGCAGGACAGGGGGCACCTCACCCCTCCACTTT.